This TCR beta chain was observed in a study of PD-1 blockade in classical Hodgkin lymphoma. Findings and limits, study-wide: Baseline diversity resembling that of newly diagnosed patients was seen in complete responders. Undefined causes, possibly disease activity or prior therapy, underlie the repertoire differences. Researchers reported that CD4+ TCR diversity, though not CD8+, rose significantly by C4D1.

All the patients suffered relapse after autologous stem cell transplantation, and brentuximab vedotin exposure differed. Best responses fell into complete response, partial response or progressive disease. Here immunoSEQ multiplex PCR was the method, and the copy in TCRdb shows in-frame clones only, minus some. The sample carries 70,000 to 85,000 clones, 85% to 95% recorded once. Of note for this clone: Antigen unknown.

The germline gives CDR1 SEHNR, CDR2 FQNEAQ (reference sequence). The CDR3 runs 15 residues. The J segment lost 5 bases and the V segment lost 6 bases, leaving 12 bases of the junction unmatched. The sequencing used peripheral blood mononuclear cells (PBMCs), collected at baseline. The chain is built from TRBV7-9 and TRBJ1-1, with 7 bases identical to TRBD1. This clonotype was sampled from a human donor with classical Hodgkin lymphoma. CDR3 protein: CASSFPTQGRTEAFF. CDR3 DNA sequence: TGTGCCAGCAGTTTCCCGACACAGGGGCGTACTGAAGCTTTCTTT. Filled out from reference TRBV7-9 and TRBJ1-1, the complete variable domain reads DTGVSQNPRHKITKRGQNVTFRCDPISEHNRLYWYRQTLGQGPEFLTYFQNEAQLEKSRLLSDRFSAERPKGSFSTLEIQRTEQGDSAMYLCASSFPTQGRTEAFFGQGTRLTVV.